These 15 T cell receptor beta chains originate from one sample sequenced in a study of blood T cell repertoires in COVID-19 (dated by TCRdb to 2018 to 2020). To prepare the library, the immunoSEQ multiplex PCR assay was applied. TCRdb carries this immuneACCESS record with in-frame sequences only. Its versions omit some clonotypes, under half of them owing to an unresolved V gene in the studies checked, with the rest unexplained. The table for this sample lists some 130,000 clones; approximately 84% of them were counted only once. Less than 2% of the sample is in the top ten clones. Sequences were obtained from peripheral blood. The receptor source for this set is a man between 65 and 85 years old with acute or convalescent COVID-19.

The J gene is TRBJ2-7, the V gene TRBV20-1, with 10 positions matching TRBD2. The CDR3 loop spans 14 amino acids. The V gene's germline CDR1 is DFQATT and CDR2 SNEGSKA (reference sequence). V shed 3 bases and J 3 bases; nucleotides not matched to a gene: 5. CDR3 DNA: TGCAGTGCTAGTAACGTAGCGGGGGGCTACGAGCAGTACTTC. It specifies CSASNVAGGYEQYF.

This chain connects TRBV29-1 to TRBJ2-3, with D possibly TRBD2 on 5 matching bases. Germline V lookup: CDR1 SQVTM, CDR2 ANQGSEA. V lost 4 bases, J lost 11 bases, and 13 bases lay in between. This CDR3 is built from 11 residues. CDR3: CSVGASTQQYF. In DNA form, the CDR3 reads TGCAGCGTTGGGGCTAGCACCCAGCAGTATTTT.

The V gene is TRBV10-2, the J gene TRBJ1-1; 8 bases line up with TRBD1. Per the germline V gene, CDR1 is WSHSY and CDR2 is SAAADI. This CDR3 comprises 13 residues. V was clipped by 5 bases and J by 5 bases; unmatched bases: 4. This chain's CDR3 is CASSYQGATEAFF. The CDR3 DNA sequence: TGCGCCAGCAGTTATCAGGGGGCAACTGAAGCTTTCTTT.

This chain joins TRBV5-6 and TRBJ1-1, with 7 bases lining up with TRBD1. The V gene end was trimmed by 2 bases and the J gene end by 0 bases; junction bases not matched to a gene: 10. The CDR3 runs to 17 residues. Per germline, CDR1 SGHDT and CDR2 YYEEEE. The CDR3 sequence: CASSLLGQEDLNTEAFF. CDR3 DNA sequence: TGTGCCAGCAGCTTATTAGGACAGGAAGACCTGAACACTGAAGCTTTCTTT. The full variable domain, in which reference TRBV5-6 and TRBJ1-1 provide the parts outside the CDR3, is DAGVTQSPTHLIKTRGQQVTLRCSPKSGHDTVSWYQQALGQGPQFIFQYYEEEERQRGNFPDRFSGHQFPNYSSELNVNALLLGDSALYLCASSLLGQEDLNTEAFFGQGTRLTVV.

The gene calls are TRBV24-1 and TRBJ1-2; D remains ambiguous. There are 12 residues in the CDR3. V dropped 4 bases and J dropped 2 bases, with 4 bases sitting between them. Germline lookup yields CDR1 KGHDR and CDR2 SFDVKD. In DNA form, the CDR3 reads TGTGCCACCAGTGACGCGAACTATGGCTACACCTTC. Encoded protein: CATSDANYGYTF.

The rearrangement uses TRBV3-1 (or the pseudogene TRBV3-2) and TRBJ2-2; 12 bases are shared with TRBD2. Germline V gene lookup returns CDR1 LGHDT and CDR2 YNNKEL (reference sequence). Germline trimming cut 4 bases from V and 4 bases from J; bases unmatched to any gene: 4. The CDR3 contains 16 residues. The CDR3 here is CASSRLAGASTGELFF. The CDR3 bases are TGTGCCAGCAGCCGACTAGCGGGGGCCTCCACCGGGGAGCTGTTTTTT.

V and J are TRBV6-5 and TRBJ1-2; D perhaps matches TRBD1 (6 bases). CDR1 MNHEY and CDR2 SVGAGI come from the germline V gene. Trimming removed 5 bases from V and 1 base from J, with 8 bases in between. The CDR3 is 13 amino acids. CDR3 region: CASSRTDNYGYTF. The CDR3 coding sequence is TGTGCCAGCAGTCGGACAGATAACTATGGCTACACCTTC.

The V call is TRBV25-1, the J call TRBJ1-2; no definite D call. This CDR3 spans 13 amino acids. Germline assignment: CDR1 MGHDK and CDR2 SYGVNS. Between the trimmed V and J ends, which lost 3 bases and 8 bases, there was a span of 13 bases. CDR3 loop: CASSDTGYGGYTF. As DNA, the CDR3 is TGTGCCAGCAGTGACACGGGGTACGGCGGCTACACCTTC.

The chain links TRBV3-1 (or the pseudogene TRBV3-2) to TRBJ1-6, with TRBD1 identical over 10 bases. This CDR3 comprises 19 residues. In germline, CDR1 is LGHDT, CDR2 YNNKEL (reference sequence). Germline trimming cut 1 base from V and 4 bases from J; bases unmatched to any gene: 10. DNA for the CDR3: TGTGCCAGCAGCCAAGCAGACACCCGGACAGGGGGATATAATTCACCCCTCCACTTT. Amino acid sequence: CASSQADTRTGGYNSPLHF.

This clone occurred a few times. The J gene is TRBJ1-1, the V gene TRBV3-1 (or the pseudogene TRBV3-2); weak D call: TRBD1 (5 bases). From germline, CDR1 is LGHDT and CDR2 YNNKEL (reference sequence). The CDR3 totals 18 residues. Trimming stripped 0 bases from V and 6 bases from J, with 23 bases between. Here the CDR3 DNA reads TGTGCCAGCAGCCAAGACGGGGGAACCCTAACAGGTAAATCTGAAGCTTTCTTT. This translates into CASSQDGGTLTGKSEAFF.

This CDR3 reads CASSQGAGQEAFF. For the CDR3, the DNA is TGCGCCAGCAGCCAAGGGGCTGGACAGGAAGCTTTCTTT. The genes are TRBV4-1 and TRBJ1-1; D may be TRBD1 (6 bases). CDR3 length: 13 residues. V shed 1 base and J shed 8 bases, with 11 bases lying between them. From germline, CDR1 is MGHRA and CDR2 YSYEKL.

V gene TRBV10-2 combines with J gene TRBJ2-5, with 8 positions matching TRBD1. With 4 bases clipped from V and 4 bases from J, the junction kept 5 bases outside the gene matches. From germline, CDR1 is WSHSY and CDR2 SAAADI. The CDR3 sequence is 14 residues long. For the CDR3, the DNA is TGCGCCAGCAGTGGCGCAGGGGGCGCAGAGACCCAGTACTTC. Encoded protein: CASSGAGGAETQYF.

V is TRBV7-3 and J is TRBJ2-1, with D perhaps TRBD1 (6 bases). The CDR3 totals 15 residues. Germline V gene lookup returns CDR1 SGHTA and CDR2 FQGTGA. The V gene lost 5 bases and the J gene lost 7 bases, with 18 bases spanning the gap. The CDR3 sequence is CASSPGLGALNEQFF. DNA of the CDR3: TGTGCCAGCAGCCCCGGGTTGGGGGCGTTAAATGAGCAGTTCTTC.

This chain joins TRBV5-1 and TRBJ2-5, with TRBD2 as a possible D gene (7 bases). Trimming took 4 bases from V and 4 from J, leaving 26 bases between them. This CDR3 comprises 18 residues. Germline CDR1 and CDR2: SGHRS and YFSETQ. The CDR3 coding sequence is TGCGCCAGCAGCAGATTGTTGACTGGAGGGGGGGCAGGAGAGACCCAGTACTTC. The encoded protein is CASSRLLTGGGAGETQYF.

The table lists this clone with a count of one. V gene TRBV3-1 (or the pseudogene TRBV3-2) combines with J gene TRBJ2-3; TRBD2 might be the D (6 bases). From germline, CDR1 is LGHDT and CDR2 YNNKEL (reference sequence). With 8 bases removed from V and 2 bases from J, the gap between germline ends came to 11 bases. CDR3 size: 13 residues. As DNA, the CDR3 is TGTGCCAGCGGGCGGGGAGTCACAGATACGCAGTATTTT. Amino acid sequence: CASGRGVTDTQYF.